These 16 T cell receptor beta chains were sequenced from one sample in a study of shared clonotypes between healthy human individuals. This table comes from immunoSEQ multiplex PCR, and its TCRdb copy is limited to in-frame clones, with some not included. The repertoire holds about 1.1 million clones, with roughly 77% as singletons. The specimen sequenced was memory CD4+ T cells from PBMCs. Subset denoted: CD45RA-negative fraction. These receptors all stem from a man aged 18 to 35 in good health. Some clones in this sample may be carry-over from other donors' samples.

This clone was detected only a few times. V gene TRBV2 combines with J gene TRBJ1-1, with no clear D. Germline CDR1 is SNHLY and CDR2 is FYNNEI. This CDR3 has 13 amino acids. The V and J ends lost 2 bases and 9 bases respectively, with 13 bases between them. The CDR3 loop is CASSEFLGTKAFF. The CDR3 DNA reads TGTGCCAGCAGTGAATTTTTAGGCACGAAAGCTTTCTTT.

V usage is TRBV10-3 and J usage is TRBJ1-1; D remains unclear. Germline assignment: CDR1 ENHRY and CDR2 SYGVKD. Trimming took 0 bases from V and 10 from J, leaving 21 bases between them. The CDR3 loop spans 16 amino acids. CDR3 DNA sequence: TGTGCCATCAGTGAGTCCTATGCTACCAGCGGGTCTCTAGCTTTCTTT. It is translated as CAISESYATSGSLAFF.

The J gene is TRBJ2-5, the V gene TRBV9; 8 positions agree with TRBD1. Germline-derived CDR1 and CDR2 are SGDLS and YYNGEE. The CDR3 has 16 amino acids. Germline trimming cut 0 bases from V and 4 bases from J; bases unmatched to any gene: 8. CDR3 region: CASSVVPGGVGETQYF. The DNA for the CDR3 is TGTGCCAGCAGCGTAGTTCCAGGGGGCGTTGGAGAGACCCAGTACTTC.

The chain is built from TRBV4-2 and TRBJ2-2, with D perhaps TRBD1 or TRBD2 (5 bases each). Germline V lookup: CDR1 LGHNA, CDR2 YNFKEQ. Trimming removed 1 base at V and 3 bases at J, with 9 bases between. This CDR3 region has 15 residues. CDR3 nucleotide sequence: TGTGCCAGCAGCCAAGGACTGGGGGACACCGGGGAGCTGTTTTTT. This encodes CASSQGLGDTGELFF.

The sample holds many counts of this clone. This same CDR3 is encoded by further DNA sequences in the sample. This chain connects TRBV4-1 to TRBJ1-4; TRBD1 agrees at 9 bases. With 1 base clipped from V and 7 bases from J, the junction kept 4 bases outside the gene matches. Per the germline V gene, CDR1 is MGHRA and CDR2 is YSYEKL. This CDR3 has 15 amino acids. CDR3 sequence (DNA): TGCGCCAGCAGCCAAGTCGAGACAGGGGGTGAAAAACTGTTTTTT. Amino acid sequence: CASSQVETGGEKLFF.

V is TRBV29-1 and J is TRBJ2-1; 13 nucleotides align to TRBD2. This CDR3 is built from 16 residues. Germline V gene data show CDR1 as SQVTM and CDR2 as ANQGSEA. J lost 10 bases, V lost 4 bases, and 13 bases had no gene match. This chain's CDR3 is CSVVSGLAGDPGEQFF. The CDR3 coding sequence is TGCAGCGTTGTAAGTGGACTAGCGGGAGATCCGGGAGAGCAGTTCTTC.

The chain joins TRBV27 to TRBJ1-1, with D possibly TRBD1 on 5 matching bases. The CDR3 is 14 residues long. The germline V gene encodes CDR1 MNHEY and CDR2 SMNVEV (reference sequence). Trimming shortened V by 2 bases and J by 1 base, and 8 bases separated the two germline ends. The CDR3 reads CASSLGTGNTEAFF. CDR3 coding DNA: TGTGCCAGCAGTTTAGGGACGGGGAACACTGAAGCTTTCTTT.

The V call is TRBV5-4, the J call TRBJ2-3; D gene unclear. The CDR3 consists of 13 residues. V lost 5 bases and J lost 2, with 9 bases in between. Germline V gene lookup returns CDR1 SGHNT and CDR2 YYREEE (reference sequence). DNA of the CDR3: TGTGCCAGCAGGGAGCATGCCACAGATACGCAGTATTTT. The encoded protein is CASREHATDTQYF.

This clone was found a few times. The DNA of the CDR3 is TGTGCCAGCAGCCAAGGCGGGGGAAGAGGAACTGAAGCTTTCTTT. This codes for CASSQGGGRGTEAFF. The rearrangement links TRBV7-8 to TRBJ1-1, with TRBD1 as a possible D gene (5 bases). This CDR3 spans 15 amino acids. V was shortened by 5 bases and J by 5 bases, with 18 bases between the two germline ends. CDR1 is SGHVS, CDR2 FQNEAQ, per germline.

This clone was seen once. The rearrangement uses TRBV7-2 and TRBJ1-5; D ambiguous. Trimming took off 1 base at V and 1 base at J, with 8 bases between the two ends. The CDR3 runs to 15 residues. CDR1 is SGHTA and CDR2 is FQGNSA in the germline V gene. The CDR3 is CASSLDGTSNQPQHF. The DNA for the CDR3 is TGTGCCAGCAGCTTAGATGGTACAAGCAATCAGCCCCAGCATTTT.

The V and J genes are TRBV5-4 and TRBJ2-3; a possible D gene is TRBD2 (7 bases). The CDR3 is 16 amino acids. Trimming took 2 bases from V and 5 from J, leaving 18 bases between them. In germline, CDR1 is SGHNT, CDR2 YYREEE (reference sequence). The CDR3 region is CASSFPQGGGVDTQYF. CDR3 sequence (DNA): TGTGCCAGCAGCTTCCCACAGGGAGGGGGTGTAGATACGCAGTATTTT.

In regard to this clone: The sample has other DNA sequences that encode this CDR3 too. The gene calls are TRBV7-3 and TRBJ2-5; 9 positions match TRBD1. The CDR3 sequence is 13 residues long. V lost 5 bases to trimming and J lost 5 bases; unmatched junction nucleotides: 3. Germline CDR1 is SGHTA and CDR2 is FQGTGA. The CDR3, as DNA: TGTGCCAGCAGCCGAGGACAGGGGGAGACCCAGTACTTC. This codes for CASSRGQGETQYF. Looking up the rest from reference TRBV7-3 and TRBJ2-5 gives the full variable domain: GAGVSQTPSNKVTEKGKYVELRCDPISGHTALYWYRQSLGQGPEFLIYFQGTGAADDSGLPNDRFFAVRPEGSVSTLKIQRTERGDSAVYLCASSRGQGETQYFGPGTRLLVL.

The rearrangement joins TRBV27 to TRBJ2-7, with 10 positions matching TRBD2. CDR1 is MNHEY, CDR2 SMNVEV, per germline (reference sequence). J lost 7 bases, V lost 5 bases, and 8 bases had no gene match. The CDR3 length is 14 residues. The CDR3 loop reads CASSVAGGRVEQYF. The DNA of the CDR3 is TGTGCCAGCAGTGTAGCGGGAGGCCGCGTGGAGCAGTACTTC.

V is TRBV19 and J is TRBJ1-5, with a possible D match to TRBD1 (6 bases). Deletions cut 2 bases from V and 1 base from J, with 9 bases between. The V gene's germline CDR1 is LNHDA and CDR2 SQIVND (reference sequence). This CDR3 comprises 15 residues. CDR3 region: CASSIIGQSNQPQHF. CDR3 DNA sequence: TGTGCCAGTAGTATAATAGGACAGAGCAATCAGCCCCAGCATTTT. The full variable domain, rest sourced from reference TRBV19 and TRBJ1-5, is DGGITQSPKYLFRKEGQNVTLSCEQNLNHDAMYWYRQDPGQGLRLIYYSQIVNDFQKGDIAEGYSVSREKKESFPLTVTSAQKNPTAFYLCASSIIGQSNQPQHFGDGTRLSIL.

The CDR3 protein is CASSRMDSGSGQETQYF. The CDR3 DNA sequence: TGCGCCAGCAGCCGCATGGATAGCGGGAGCGGCCAAGAGACCCAGTACTTC. The rearrangement links TRBV5-1 to TRBJ2-5; 9 positions agree with TRBD2. Per germline, CDR1 SGHRS and CDR2 YFSETQ. The CDR3 totals 17 residues. The trim removed 4 bases at V and 1 base at J, leaving 11 bases unmatched.

A single count supports this clone. The rearrangement joins TRBV9 to TRBJ2-7; either TRBD1 or TRBD2 may fit D (5 bases each). CDR3 size: 14 residues. V shed 2 bases and J shed 7 bases, with 16 bases lying between them. Germline loops: CDR1 SGDLS, CDR2 YYNGEE. CDR3 in amino acids: CASSVLGTAGEQYF. For the CDR3, the DNA is TGTGCCAGCAGCGTCCTCGGGACGGCCGGTGAGCAGTACTTC. The full variable domain, with the rest looked up from reference TRBV9 and TRBJ2-7, is DSGVTQTPKHLITATGQRVTLRCSPRSGDLSVYWYQQSLDQGLQFLIQYYNGEERAKGNILERFSAQQFPDLHSELNLSSLELGDSALYFCASSVLGTAGEQYFGPGTRLTVT.